These T cell receptor beta chains were read from a single sample in a study of memory CD8 T cells in hepatitis C reinfection. Generated by immunoSEQ multiplex PCR, the TCRdb table keeps only in-frame clones and is missing some. The sample shows over 45,000 clones, around nine tenths of them seen only once. The sample taken for sequencing was naive CD8+ T cells sorted from blood. Every receptor here comes from a man younger than 30 with hepatitis C virus infection. Both conserved end residues are part of each CDR3. A D gene is named only where the DNA matches it firmly. Size tells how often a clone was seen (once, few, many) or the class of an expanded clone, and some rows leave it out.

size: NA; J: TRBJ2-1; D: TRBD2; V: TRBV19; DNA: TGTGCCAGTAGCCTCCTAGCGGGAGGCTACAATGAGCAGTTCTTC; CDR3: CASSLLAGGYNEQFF
size: NA; J: TRBJ1-2; D: NA; V: TRBV25-1; DNA: TGTGCCAGCAGTGGAGTTCATGGCTACACCTTC; CDR3: CASSGVHGYTF
size: NA; J: TRBJ2-1; D: TRBD2; V: TRBV7-6; DNA: TGTGCCAGCAGCTTGGTAGCGGGGCTGTACAATGAGCAGTTCTTC; CDR3: CASSLVAGLYNEQFF
size: NA; J: TRBJ1-2; D: NA; V: TRBV6-4; DNA: TGTGCCAGCAGTGACTCGACAGGCTATGGCTACACCTTC; CDR3: CASSDSTGYGYTF
size: NA; J: TRBJ1-1; D: NA; V: TRBV27; DNA: TGTGCCAGCAGTTTAGATGAGGGAGACACTGAAGCTTTCTTT; CDR3: CASSLDEGDTEAFF
size: NA; J: TRBJ2-7; D: TRBD2; V: TRBV7-9; DNA: TGTGCCAGCAGCTTGGGGGGGTCGAACGAGCAGTACTTC; CDR3: CASSLGGSNEQYF
size: few; J: TRBJ1-6; D: NA; V: TRBV6-6; DNA: TGTGCCAGCAGGGAAGACGGACTTAATTCACCCCTCCACTTT; CDR3: CASREDGLNSPLHF
size: NA; J: TRBJ2-5; D: TRBD1; V: TRBV19; DNA: TGTGCCAGTAGTGCCCTTACAGGGGCCCTACAAGAGACCCAGTACTTC; CDR3: CASSALTGALQETQYF
size: NA; J: TRBJ1-4; D: TRBD1; V: TRBV5-1; DNA: TGCGCCAGCAGCTTTGGGGACAGGGGGAATGAAAAACTGTTTTTT; CDR3: CASSFGDRGNEKLFF
size: NA; J: TRBJ1-6; D: NA; V: TRBV4-3; DNA: TGCGCCAGCAGCCAAGATAATCCTCGGGTTTCGGATTCACCCCTCCACTTT; CDR3: CASSQDNPRVSDSPLHF
size: NA; J: TRBJ2-1; D: NA; V: TRBV7-9; DNA: TGTGCCAGCAGCCCATTAGGGGGTACCGATGAGCAGTTCTTC; CDR3: CASSPLGGTDEQFF
size: NA; J: TRBJ2-5; D: TRBD2; V: TRBV15; DNA: TGTGCCACCAGCCCCCAGCGGGGGGGCCTAGAGACCCAGTACTTC; CDR3: CATSPQRGGLETQYF
size: NA; J: TRBJ2-2; D: NA; V: TRBV7-9; DNA: TGTGCCAGCAGCTTAGACGGGAACACCGGGGAGCTGTTTTTT; CDR3: CASSLDGNTGELFF
size: NA; J: TRBJ1-6; D: TRBD1; V: TRBV2; DNA: TGTGCCAGCAGCGATAACAGGGGGCAGCGGTCACCCCTCCACTTT; CDR3: CASSDNRGQRSPLHF
size: NA; J: TRBJ1-5; D: NA; V: TRBV30; DNA: TGTGCCTGGAGTCCAGGGCCTGATCAGCCCCAGCATTTT; CDR3: CAWSPGPDQPQHF
size: NA; J: TRBJ2-2; D: TRBD1; V: TRBV29-1; DNA: TGCAGCGTTATCGGACAGGGGGACACCGGGGAGCTGTTTTTT; CDR3: CSVIGQGDTGELFF
size: NA; J: TRBJ1-1; D: TRBD1; V: TRBV19; DNA: TGTGCCAGTAGTATGGCCTCTGACAGGGTCACTGAAGCTTTCTTT; CDR3: CASSMASDRVTEAFF
size: NA; J: TRBJ1-2; D: NA; V: TRBV27; DNA: TGTGCCAGCAGTTTAGGCTCGGGGGAAGCGTTCTATGGCTACACCTTC; CDR3: CASSLGSGEAFYGYTF
size: NA; J: TRBJ1-3; D: NA; V: TRBV28; DNA: TGTGCCAGCAGCCCTCCAGGGTCCGGAAACACCATATATTTT; CDR3: CASSPPGSGNTIYF
size: NA; J: TRBJ2-3; D: NA; V: TRBV27; DNA: TGTGCCAGCAGTTTATCCGCAGGATTTACAGATACGCAGTATTTT; CDR3: CASSLSAGFTDTQYF
size: NA; J: TRBJ1-1; D: TRBD1; V: TRBV5-5; DNA: TGTGCCAGCAGCGTGGACAGGGGGAACACTGAAGCTTTCTTT; CDR3: CASSVDRGNTEAFF
size: NA; J: TRBJ2-2; D: NA; V: TRBV28; DNA: TGTGCCAGCAGTTCTAGAGGGCGAGCGGGGGAGCTGTTTTTT; CDR3: CASSSRGRAGELFF
size: NA; J: TRBJ2-7; D: TRBD2; V: TRBV4-1; DNA: TGCGCCAGCAGCCAAGACCCTAGCGGGACCTACGAGCAGTACTTC; CDR3: CASSQDPSGTYEQYF
size: NA; J: TRBJ1-3; D: NA; V: TRBV28; DNA: TGTGCCAGCAGTTCTCCACATATAACAGGAATCTCTGGAAACACCATATATTTT; CDR3: CASSSPHITGISGNTIYF
size: NA; J: TRBJ2-3; D: TRBD1; V: TRBV28; DNA: TGTGCCAGCAGTTTAAGGGGGCGCACAGATACGCAGTATTTT; CDR3: CASSLRGRTDTQYF
size: NA; J: TRBJ2-5; D: TRBD2; V: TRBV6-5; DNA: TGTGCCAGCAGTTACGGTGCTAGCGGGAGTGAGGAGACCCAGTACTTC; CDR3: CASSYGASGSEETQYF
size: NA; J: TRBJ2-3; D: TRBD1; V: TRBV2; DNA: TGTGCCAGCGACAGGGGGCAAGGAGATACGCAGTATTTT; CDR3: CASDRGQGDTQYF
size: NA; J: TRBJ2-3; D: NA; V: TRBV19; DNA: TGTGCCAGTAGCGGAGCAGAAGATACGCAGTATTTT; CDR3: CASSGAEDTQYF
size: NA; J: TRBJ1-6; D: NA; V: TRBV4-1; DNA: TGCGCCAGCAGCCAAGTCTCGGTCGGGGATTCACCCCTCCACTTT; CDR3: CASSQVSVGDSPLHF
size: NA; J: TRBJ2-1; D: TRBD2; V: TRBV28; DNA: TGTGCCAGCAGTCGCGGGACTAGCGACTCCTACAATGAGCAGTTCTTC; CDR3: CASSRGTSDSYNEQFF
size: once; J: TRBJ2-7; D: TRBD1; V: TRBV2; DNA: TGTGCCAGCAGTGAAGAGGACAGGGGGGGCTACGAGCAGTACTTC; CDR3: CASSEEDRGGYEQYF
size: NA; J: TRBJ1-1; D: TRBD1; V: TRBV4-3; DNA: TGCGCCAGCAGCCAAGTAGCTTCCGAGGGGGCGGAAGCTTTCTTT; CDR3: CASSQVASEGAEAFF
size: NA; J: TRBJ1-5; D: TRBD1; V: TRBV19; DNA: TGTGCCAGTACCATATTGATCGGACAGGGGGTTCAGCCCCAGCATTTT; CDR3: CASTILIGQGVQPQHF
size: NA; J: TRBJ1-4; D: NA; V: TRBV6-5; DNA: TGTGCCAGCAGTTACCGTATACAGCCAACGAATGAAAAACTGTTTTTT; CDR3: CASSYRIQPTNEKLFF
size: NA; J: TRBJ2-3; D: TRBD1; V: TRBV5-1; DNA: TGCGCCAGCAGCTTGGCCGGGACAGGGGGATTCACAGATACGCAGTATTTT; CDR3: CASSLAGTGGFTDTQYF
size: NA; J: TRBJ1-2; D: TRBD1; V: TRBV7-9; DNA: TGTGCCAGCAGCTTACGACAGGGGTACGGCGGCTACACCTTC; CDR3: CASSLRQGYGGYTF
size: few; J: TRBJ1-1; D: NA; V: TRBV4-1; DNA: TGCGCCAGCAGCCAATTTGGTGGCACCACTGAAGCTTTCTTT; CDR3: CASSQFGGTTEAFF
size: NA; J: TRBJ2-4; D: TRBD2; V: TRBV2; DNA: TGTGCCAGCAGGGAACTAGCGGGGAAAAACATTCAGTACTTC; CDR3: CASRELAGKNIQYF
size: NA; J: TRBJ2-3; D: NA; V: TRBV11-3; DNA: TGTGCCAGCAGTCGGGGTCGGGATACGCAGTATTTT; CDR3: CASSRGRDTQYF
size: once; J: TRBJ2-1; D: TRBD2; V: TRBV7-9; DNA: TGTGCCAGCGGCCACACCCTGCGGGACTACCTATACAATGAGCAGTTCTTC; CDR3: CASGHTLRDYLYNEQFF
size: NA; J: TRBJ2-1; D: NA; V: TRBV6-1; DNA: TGTGCCAGCAGTGAACTCGGGATCTACAATGAGCAGTTCTTC; CDR3: CASSELGIYNEQFF
size: NA; J: TRBJ1-5; D: TRBD1; V: TRBV27; DNA: TGTGCCAGCAGTTCTCGGACAGGGGATCAGCCCCAGCATTTT; CDR3: CASSSRTGDQPQHF
size: NA; J: TRBJ1-2; D: NA; V: TRBV27; DNA: TGTGCCAGCAGTTTTGGAGGAGGCTTGAGTGGCTACACCTTC; CDR3: CASSFGGGLSGYTF
size: NA; J: TRBJ2-1; D: TRBD2; V: TRBV5-6; DNA: TGTGCCAGCAGCTTGGGGCGAGGAGCGGGGGGGTTATCCTACAATGAGCAGTTCTTC; CDR3: CASSLGRGAGGLSYNEQFF
size: once; J: TRBJ2-7; D: TRBD2; V: TRBV19; DNA: TGTGCCAGTAGTAGAGGTGGGACTAGCGGGAGAGAAATACCCTACGAGCAGTACTTC; CDR3: CASSRGGTSGREIPYEQYF
size: NA; J: TRBJ2-3; D: TRBD2; V: TRBV5-8; DNA: TGTGCCAGCAGCCCGGGACTAGCGGGAGGAGATACGCAGTATTTT; CDR3: CASSPGLAGGDTQYF
size: NA; J: TRBJ1-4; D: NA; V: TRBV7-9; DNA: TGTGCCAGCAGCTTAGTGGGGGACACTACTAATGAAAAACTGTTTTTT; CDR3: CASSLVGDTTNEKLFF
size: NA; J: TRBJ2-3; D: NA; V: TRBV6-1; DNA: TGTGCCAGCAGGGCGGGTCAGAGGGCCACAGATACGCAGTATTTT; CDR3: CASRAGQRATDTQYF